This TCR beta chain was retrieved from a study of T cell responses to AZD1222 COVID-19 vaccine. Study-level findings and limits: Reportedly, nearly half of unique spike TCRs recognized epitopes outside B.1.351/B.1.1.7 mutations. After two AZD1222 doses, spike-specific TCR breadth and depth rose versus day 0.

TCRdb's table, derived via immunoSEQ multiplex PCR, lists solely in-frame clones and lacks some. The sample lists roughly 50,000 clones; roughly 90% were seen once. The CDR3 has 14 amino acids. Trimming shortened V by 5 bases and J by 1 base, and 9 bases separated the two germline ends. Germline V gene lookup returns CDR1 SGHTA and CDR2 FQGNSA. Regarding this clone: The antigen is unknown.

The chain recombines TRBV7-2 with TRBJ1-5, with no clear D. The clonotype was recovered from an adult who received the AZD1222 COVID-19 vaccine. The material was peripheral blood, obtained 28 days after the second AZD1222 dose. The CDR3 bases are TGTGCCAGCAGCCCACCGGGGAGCAATCAGCCCCAGCATTTT. Translated, it gives CASSPPGSNQPQHF. Looking up the rest from reference TRBV7-2 and TRBJ1-5 gives the full variable domain: GAGVSQSPSNKVTEKGKDVELRCDPISGHTALYWYRQSLGQGLEFLIYFQGNSAPDKSGLPSDRFSAERTGGSVSTLTIQRTQQEDSAVYLCASSPPGSNQPQHFGDGTRLSIL.